This T cell receptor (beta chain) was documented in a study of CD8 T cells in ankylosing spondylitis. Broader study findings: It appeared that ankylosing spondylitis blood was characterized by a TCR beta motif of several highly homologous variants. Reported data indicate significant enrichment of disease-linked clones within matched ankylosing spondylitis synovial fluid. Clones linked to the disease showed a CD8+ phenotype. They occurred at relatively low frequencies in peripheral blood.

It was by quantitative 5'-RACE with molecular barcodes that TCR beta libraries were made. Each CDR3 protein gets one entry after TCRdb re-called the 5' RACE reads with MiXCR. This table holds about 360,000 distinct CDR3 sequences, about 20% found once. This clonotype was found a few times. No antigen is known for it. The CDR3 is 15 amino acids. V dropped 2 bases and J dropped 0 bases, with 8 bases sitting between them. The sequencing sample was made of blood, either unsorted or a sorted T cell fraction (not recorded which). The rearrangement joins TRBV12-3 or TRBV12-4 to TRBJ2-4; D not certain. This receptor was identified in a male donor with ankylosing spondylitis or in good health (not recorded which). Here the CDR3 reads CASSLNGIAKNIQYF. Here the CDR3 DNA reads TGTGCCAGCAGTTTAAACGGCATAGCCAAAAACATTCAGTACTTC.